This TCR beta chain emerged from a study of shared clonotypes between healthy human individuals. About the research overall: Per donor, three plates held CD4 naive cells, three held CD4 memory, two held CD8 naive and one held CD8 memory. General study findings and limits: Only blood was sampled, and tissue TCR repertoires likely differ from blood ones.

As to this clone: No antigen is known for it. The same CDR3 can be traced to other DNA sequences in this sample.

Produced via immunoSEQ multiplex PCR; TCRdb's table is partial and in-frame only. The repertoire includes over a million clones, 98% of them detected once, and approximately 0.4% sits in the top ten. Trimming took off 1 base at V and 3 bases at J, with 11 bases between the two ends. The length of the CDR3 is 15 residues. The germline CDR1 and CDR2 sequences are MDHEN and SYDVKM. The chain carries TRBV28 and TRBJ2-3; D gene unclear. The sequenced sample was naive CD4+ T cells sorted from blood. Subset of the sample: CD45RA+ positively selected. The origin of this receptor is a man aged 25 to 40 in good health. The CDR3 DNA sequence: TGTGCCAGCAGTTTATCTGGAGTGGGAACAGATACGCAGTATTTT. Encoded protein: CASSLSGVGTDTQYF. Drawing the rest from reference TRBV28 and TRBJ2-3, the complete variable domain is DVKVTQSSRYLVKRTGEKVFLECVQDMDHENMFWYRQDPGLGLRLIYFSYDVKMKEKGDIPEGYSVSREKKERFSLILESASTNQTSMYLCASSLSGVGTDTQYFGPGTRLTVL.